This T cell receptor beta chain was identified during a study of cytomegalovirus exposure and HLA in healthy donors. Study-level results: A later analysis found that most CMV-associated TCR beta chains appeared HLA-restricted.

Primers for the PCR totalled 60 Vbeta and 13 Jbeta. Assay: immunoSEQ multiplex PCR; the TCRdb copy retains only in-frame clones and omits some. This table has about 150,000 clones, approximately 78% appearing once. Germline V gene data show CDR1 as ENHRY and CDR2 as SYGVKD. V gave up 10 bases and J gave up 4 bases; unmatched junction bases: 12. The CDR3 contains 15 residues. Concerning this clone: Its target is not known.

The sample comprised PBMCs. The source is a man aged 35-49 years in good health and CMV-seropositive. The chain combines TRBV10-3 with TRBJ1-2; 10 positions agree with TRBD1. CDR3 coding DNA: TGTGCCAGCACCCCCGGGACAGGGGCTTCCTATGGCTACACCTTC. Its translation: CASTPGTGASYGYTF.